This is a list of T cell receptor beta chains from one sample in a study of T cells in severe cutaneous drug reactions. TCRdb reprocessed the multiplex PCR reads, keeping one entry per CDR3 protein, no DNA. In all, the sample yields more than 20,000 distinct CDR3 sequences. The specimen sequenced was PBMCs. Receptor source: a human donor with toxic epidermal necrolysis, a severe cutaneous drug reaction. Each CDR3 is given with its conserved first and last residue. Each record gives: J gene, V gene, clone size, CDR3 protein. Rows give clone size only sometimes, using once, few, many, or a class for an expanded clone.

J gene: TRBJ1-1
V gene: TRBV7-2
clone size: NA
CDR3 protein: CASSLTSGAEAFF

J gene: TRBJ1-1
V gene: TRBV7-6
clone size: NA
CDR3 protein: CASSLDLNTEAFF

J gene: TRBJ2-1
V gene: TRBV29-1
clone size: NA
CDR3 protein: CSVEGDEEGTLHNEQFF

J gene: TRBJ2-1
V gene: TRBV3-1
clone size: NA
CDR3 protein: CASSSRIYEQFF

J gene: TRBJ1-5
V gene: TRBV5-1
clone size: NA
CDR3 protein: CASSRDGRANQPQHF

J gene: TRBJ1-1
V gene: TRBV5-1
clone size: NA
CDR3 protein: CASSLDRVANTEAFF

J gene: TRBJ2-7
V gene: TRBV12-3/TRBV12-4
clone size: NA
CDR3 protein: CASTPGWSVDAEQYF

J gene: TRBJ1-5
V gene: TRBV6-5
clone size: NA
CDR3 protein: CASSLGPLSNQPQHF

J gene: TRBJ1-4
V gene: TRBV5-1
clone size: NA
CDR3 protein: CASSLAGGQFIEKLFF

J gene: TRBJ2-1
V gene: TRBV29-1
clone size: NA
CDR3 protein: CSVDYPDDNEQFF

J gene: TRBJ1-1
V gene: TRBV9
clone size: NA
CDR3 protein: CASSDRGTTEAFF

J gene: TRBJ2-7
V gene: TRBV12-3/TRBV12-4
clone size: NA
CDR3 protein: CASTKGLAGAYEQYF

J gene: TRBJ1-3
V gene: TRBV14
clone size: NA
CDR3 protein: CASTPTSGNTIYF

J gene: TRBJ2-1
V gene: TRBV7-9
clone size: NA
CDR3 protein: CASSLSASGYNEQFF

J gene: TRBJ1-1
V gene: TRBV20-1
clone size: NA
CDR3 protein: CSARGTTGSVEAFF

J gene: TRBJ2-7
V gene: TRBV5-6
clone size: NA
CDR3 protein: CASSLTGTPRYEQYF

J gene: TRBJ2-1
V gene: TRBV12-3/TRBV12-4
clone size: NA
CDR3 protein: CASSPSGDEQFF

J gene: TRBJ2-6
V gene: TRBV19
clone size: NA
CDR3 protein: CASSLGGGPGANVLTF

J gene: TRBJ2-5
V gene: TRBV28
clone size: NA
CDR3 protein: CASRVQGTQETQYF

J gene: TRBJ2-1
V gene: TRBV6-1
clone size: medium-sized
CDR3 protein: CASIWGLDSTILDEQFF

J gene: TRBJ2-3
V gene: TRBV12-3/TRBV12-4
clone size: NA
CDR3 protein: CASSLGAVTDTQYF

J gene: TRBJ2-7
V gene: TRBV4-1
clone size: NA
CDR3 protein: CASSQAEQSIYEQYF

J gene: TRBJ1-2
V gene: TRBV30
clone size: medium-sized
CDR3 protein: CAWSVSRGGYTF

J gene: TRBJ2-7
V gene: TRBV28
clone size: NA
CDR3 protein: CASSSPPSGRDYEQYF

J gene: TRBJ2-1
V gene: TRBV10-3
clone size: NA
CDR3 protein: CAIKGTGTEYNEQFF

J gene: TRBJ2-7
V gene: TRBV20-1
clone size: NA
CDR3 protein: CSAHAGTGTYEQYF

J gene: TRBJ1-1
V gene: TRBV7-9
clone size: NA
CDR3 protein: CASSKMTGGMNTEAFF

J gene: TRBJ1-5
V gene: TRBV7-2
clone size: NA
CDR3 protein: CASSSHRGNQPQHF

J gene: TRBJ2-1
V gene: TRBV2
clone size: NA
CDR3 protein: CASSGGLAGAYNEQFF

J gene: TRBJ2-3
V gene: TRBV5-1
clone size: NA
CDR3 protein: CASSHTSSSTDTQYF

J gene: TRBJ2-1
V gene: TRBV6-5
clone size: medium-sized
CDR3 protein: CASSSARQRFYNEQFF

J gene: TRBJ1-1
V gene: TRBV6-1
clone size: NA
CDR3 protein: CASSEGPSMNTEAFF

J gene: TRBJ1-6
V gene: TRBV27
clone size: NA
CDR3 protein: CASRPTGWDSPLHF

J gene: TRBJ2-7
V gene: TRBV7-9
clone size: NA
CDR3 protein: CASSSSWGLGYEQYF

J gene: TRBJ1-1
V gene: TRBV10-1
clone size: NA
CDR3 protein: CASSGPGAGQAFF

J gene: TRBJ1-5
V gene: TRBV20-1
clone size: NA
CDR3 protein: CSASGSPGVSNQPQHF

J gene: TRBJ2-7
V gene: TRBV6-9
clone size: NA
CDR3 protein: CASSYSKGQGYEQYF

J gene: TRBJ2-5
V gene: TRBV28
clone size: NA
CDR3 protein: CASSPGPRRGETQYF

J gene: TRBJ2-7
V gene: TRBV14
clone size: NA
CDR3 protein: CASSQLWGALYEQYF

J gene: TRBJ2-7
V gene: TRBV6-1
clone size: NA
CDR3 protein: CASRDRGLSSYEQYF

J gene: TRBJ1-3
V gene: TRBV6-6
clone size: NA
CDR3 protein: CASSRQGAGNTIYF

J gene: TRBJ2-1
V gene: TRBV28
clone size: NA
CDR3 protein: CASSPGTSGRASNEQFF

J gene: TRBJ2-3
V gene: TRBV28
clone size: NA
CDR3 protein: CASGPGTSGSEVADTQYF

J gene: TRBJ1-1
V gene: TRBV4-1
clone size: NA
CDR3 protein: CASSQDSTELNTEAFF

J gene: TRBJ2-3
V gene: TRBV6-1
clone size: NA
CDR3 protein: CASSALAGTTDTQYF

J gene: TRBJ2-1
V gene: TRBV5-4
clone size: NA
CDR3 protein: CASSLAGYTYNEQFF

J gene: TRBJ2-7
V gene: TRBV19
clone size: NA
CDR3 protein: CASSAPGDRGIPYEQYF

J gene: TRBJ2-2
V gene: TRBV11-2
clone size: NA
CDR3 protein: CASSRRGLVEVTGELFF

J gene: TRBJ2-3
V gene: TRBV6-1
clone size: NA
CDR3 protein: CASTRLLNTQYF

J gene: TRBJ2-7
V gene: TRBV9
clone size: NA
CDR3 protein: CASSVAPETPQYF

J gene: TRBJ2-5
V gene: TRBV24-1
clone size: NA
CDR3 protein: CATSNNQGGETQYF